The source of this T cell receptor (beta chain) is a study of blood T cell dynamics during melanoma immunotherapy. Study overall: Metastatic melanoma patients received first-line pembrolizumab or nivolumab plus ipilimumab.

This table comes from immunoSEQ multiplex PCR, and its TCRdb copy is limited to in-frame clones, with some not included. In the table there are 9,900 or so clones, 88% of which are singletons. Judged by abundance, this clone is medium-sized. The same CDR3 is also encoded by other DNA sequences in this sample. Time point noted: pre-treatment baseline. Blood was drawn before treatment and at week 3 after checkpoint blockade. Germline CDR1 is LNHDA and CDR2 is SQIVND (reference sequence). The CDR3 covers 15 residues. V lost 10 bases and J lost 0, with 16 bases in between. The V call is TRBV19, the J call TRBJ2-1; tentatively, D is TRBD1 (5 bases). Here the sequenced sample was blood, taken from a patient treated with checkpoint blockade. The receptor comes from a human donor with melanoma. Here the CDR3 DNA reads TGTGCCACTTCCTTAGGGGTCCCCTCCTACAATGAGCAGTTCTTC. Its protein product is CATSLGVPSYNEQFF.